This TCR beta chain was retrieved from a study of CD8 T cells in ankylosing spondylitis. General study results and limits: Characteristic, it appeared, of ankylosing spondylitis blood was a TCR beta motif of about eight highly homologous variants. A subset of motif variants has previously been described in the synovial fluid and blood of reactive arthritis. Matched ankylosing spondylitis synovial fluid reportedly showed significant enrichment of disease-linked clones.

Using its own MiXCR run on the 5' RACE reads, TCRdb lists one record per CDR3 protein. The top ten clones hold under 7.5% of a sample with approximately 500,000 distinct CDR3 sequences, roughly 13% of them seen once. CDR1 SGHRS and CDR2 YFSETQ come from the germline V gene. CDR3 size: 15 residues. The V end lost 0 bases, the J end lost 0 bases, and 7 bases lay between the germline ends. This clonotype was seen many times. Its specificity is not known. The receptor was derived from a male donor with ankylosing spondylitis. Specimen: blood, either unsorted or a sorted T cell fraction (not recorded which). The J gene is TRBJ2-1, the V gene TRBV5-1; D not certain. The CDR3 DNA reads TGCGCCAGCAGCTTGGAGCCCTCCTCCTACAATGAGCAGTTCTTC. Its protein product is CASSLEPSSYNEQFF.